This T cell receptor (beta chain) was identified during a study of cytomegalovirus exposure and HLA in healthy donors. Across the whole study: The 120 validation repertoires matched the roughly 700 first-cohort repertoires in platform, a later analysis reported.

Findings of the study overall: The classifier, whose performance was assessed in both the original and validation cohorts, reportedly diagnosed cytomegalovirus status with high specificity and sensitivity. Altogether, 170 or so TCR beta chains were recorded as cytomegalovirus-associated.

As to this clone: No antigen is known for it.

Method: immunoSEQ multiplex PCR; TCRdb's copy keeps in-frame clones and lacks some. The top ten hold 1% to 1.5% of the sample, which has roughly 60,000 clones, about 90% seen once. Germline V lookup: CDR1 MDHEN, CDR2 SYDVKM. The V end lost 10 bases, the J end lost 7 bases, and 25 bases lay between the germline ends. The CDR3 is 15 residues long. The sequenced sample consisted of PBMCs. The sequence was collected from a young woman in good health and CMV-seronegative. This chain joins TRBV28 and TRBJ1-2, with D tentatively TRBD1 (6 bases). CDR3 sequence: CATVVTPGAAGGYTF. The CDR3 DNA reads as TGTGCCACCGTGGTGACCCCAGGGGCTGCTGGTGGCTACACCTTC.